This T cell receptor beta chain is drawn from a study of vaccination effects on CD4 cells after COVID-19. Study results and limitations: The study found that only 1 of 255 vaccine-induced clones from healthy vaccinees cross-reacted with common cold coronaviruses. Late post-vaccination, clones induced by infection and those induced by vaccine underwent marked clonal contraction.

Antigen-specific CD4+ T cells were expanded (with viral peptide pools) by the ViraFEST assay ahead of sequencing. Following a roughly 11-day culture, CD4+ T cells were purified. The study found no prior SARS-CoV-2 infection in the vaccine recipients, who tested negative for nucleocapsid antibodies. The CDR3 sequence is 15 residues long. Germline assignment: CDR1 MNHEY and CDR2 SMNVEV (reference sequence). Trimming left V 2 bases short and J 7 bases short, with 15 bases between. With regard to this clone: Its target is unknown.

Profiling relied on immunoSEQ multiplex PCR, and the TCRdb table lists in-frame clones only, not all of them. The repertoire holds 55,000 to 75,000 clones, with approximately 76% as singletons. Sequenced material: CD4+ T cells from PBMCs cultured with HCoV-NL63 spike peptides, taken before COVID-19 vaccination. The sequence was obtained from a human donor who received a COVID-19 vaccine. J is TRBJ1-5 and V is TRBV27; a possible D gene is TRBD1 (6 bases). CDR3 protein: CASSLGGQDWQPQHF. DNA of the CDR3: TGTGCCAGCAGTTTAGGGGGACAAGATTGGCAGCCCCAGCATTTT.